This passage covers 24 T cell receptor beta chains from one sample sequenced in a study of blood T cell repertoires in COVID-19. Assay: immunoSEQ multiplex PCR; the TCRdb copy retains only in-frame clones and omits some. The sample has under 150,000 clones; around 79% are singletons. Sample: PBMCs or T cells enriched from blood (not recorded which). These receptors all stem from a woman aged 45-65 years who had recovered from COVID-19.

The chain carries TRBV11-1 and TRBJ2-3, with D unclear. From germline, CDR1 is SGHAT and CDR2 FQDESV (reference sequence). CDR3 length: 13 residues. V lost 5 bases, J lost 4 bases, and 10 bases lay in between. CDR3 loop: CASSKSTSDTQYF. CDR3 nucleotides: TGTGCCAGCAGCAAGTCAACTTCAGATACGCAGTATTTT. Variable domain in full (rest from reference TRBV11-1 and TRBJ2-3): EAEVAQSPRYKITEKSQAVAFWCDPISGHATLYWYRQILGQGPELLVQFQDESVVDDSQLPKDRFSAERLKGVDSTLKIQPAELGDSAMYLCASSKSTSDTQYFGPGTRLTVL.

The chain joins TRBV27 to TRBJ1-1, with TRBD1 identical over 7 bases. The ends lost 7 bases at V and 5 bases at J; junction bases unmatched: 16. Germline CDR1 MNHEY, CDR2 SMNVEV (reference sequence). This CDR3 comprises 16 residues. CDR3 bases: TGTGCCAGCAACACGAATCCCAGGGGGTCAGGGACTGAAGCTTTCTTT. This gives the protein CASNTNPRGSGTEAFF.

The V and J genes are TRBV25-1 and TRBJ2-3; the D is unclear. Germline V gene sequence: CDR1 MGHDK, CDR2 SYGVNS. V lost 4 bases and J lost 6, with 5 bases in between. This CDR3 contains 11 residues. The CDR3 nucleotides read TGTGCCAGCAGTGCCCCGGATACGCAGTATTTT. It specifies CASSAPDTQYF.

The rearrangement uses TRBV7-2 and TRBJ2-7; D perhaps matches TRBD1 (6 bases). The CDR3 length is 15 residues. V dropped 5 bases and J dropped 2 bases, with 16 bases sitting between them. Germline V lookup: CDR1 SGHTA, CDR2 FQGNSA. The CDR3 sequence: CASSVVVDSAYEQYF. The DNA for the CDR3 is TGTGCCAGCAGCGTCGTGGTGGACAGTGCCTACGAGCAGTACTTC. The whole variable domain, filled in from reference TRBV7-2 and TRBJ2-7, reads GAGVSQSPSNKVTEKGKDVELRCDPISGHTALYWYRQSLGQGLEFLIYFQGNSAPDKSGLPSDRFSAERTGGSVSTLTIQRTQQEDSAVYLCASSVVVDSAYEQYFGPGTRLTVT.

This rearrangement joins TRBV7-8 to TRBJ1-4, with TRBD1 matching over 7 bases. J lost 7 bases, V lost 5 bases, and 7 bases had no gene match. This CDR3 comprises 14 residues. Per germline, CDR1 SGHVS and CDR2 FQNEAQ. The CDR3 protein is CASSRDRAGEKLFF. The CDR3, as DNA: TGTGCCAGCAGCAGAGACAGGGCGGGTGAAAAACTGTTTTTT. Full variable domain (outside the CDR3, taken from reference TRBV7-8 and TRBJ1-4): GAGVSQSPRYKVAKRGQDVALRCDPISGHVSLFWYQQALGQGPEFLTYFQNEAQLDKSGLPSDRFFAERPEGSVSTLKIQRTQQEDSAVYLCASSRDRAGEKLFFGSGTQLSVL.

J is TRBJ2-1 and V is TRBV19; TRBD1 agrees at 9 bases. CDR1 LNHDA and CDR2 SQIVND come from the germline V gene (reference sequence). The CDR3 has 13 residues. Trimming cost V 7 bases and J 8 bases; bases outside gene matches: 6. The CDR3 reads CASTRQGGDEQFF. The CDR3 DNA reads TGTGCCAGTACTAGACAGGGGGGCGATGAGCAGTTCTTC. The full variable domain, in which reference TRBV19 and TRBJ2-1 provide the parts outside the CDR3, is DGGITQSPKYLFRKEGQNVTLSCEQNLNHDAMYWYRQDPGQGLRLIYYSQIVNDFQKGDIAEGYSVSREKKESFPLTVTSAQKNPTAFYLCASTRQGGDEQFFGPGTRLTVL.

This clone came up once. The genes are TRBV4-2 and TRBJ2-7, with TRBD2 identical over 7 bases. The CDR3 has 15 residues. The trim removed 0 bases at V and 2 bases at J, leaving 4 bases unmatched. Germline V gives CDR1 LGHNA, CDR2 YNFKEQ. The CDR3 bases are TGTGCCAGCAGCCAAGATAAGCGGGACCCCTACGAGCAGTACTTC. It translates to CASSQDKRDPYEQYF.

The V call is TRBV10-3, the J call TRBJ1-4; TRBD1 matches at 10 bases. Germline loops: CDR1 ENHRY, CDR2 SYGVKD. The CDR3 extends over 18 amino acids. The V segment lost 10 bases and the J segment 0 bases; nucleotides outside the gene matches: 14. CDR3 sequence: CATYPGQGPFATNEKLFF. The CDR3 DNA follows: TGTGCCACCTACCCGGGACAGGGGCCTTTTGCAACTAATGAAAAACTGTTTTTT.

This clone was counted a single time. The rearrangement uses TRBV19 and TRBJ1-1; no firm D call. In germline, CDR1 is LNHDA, CDR2 SQIVND (reference sequence). V lost 0 bases to trimming and J lost 4 bases, with 12 bases between them. This CDR3 has 15 amino acids. The CDR3 here is CASSIDPGSRTEAFF. CDR3 in DNA: TGTGCCAGTAGTATAGATCCGGGGTCGCGCACTGAAGCTTTCTTT.

Only a few counts were recorded for this clone. In DNA form, the CDR3 reads TGTGCCAGCTCCGGTTCGGGACAGGGAGCCATGAACACTGAAGCTTTCTTT. It codes for CASSGSGQGAMNTEAFF. This chain joins TRBV5-5 and TRBJ1-1; 9 bases fit TRBD1. CDR1 is SGHKS, CDR2 YYEKEE, per germline (reference sequence). J lost 0 bases, V lost 7 bases, and 13 bases had no gene match. CDR3 length equals 17 residues.

The sample holds many counts of this clone. The chain carries TRBV5-1 and TRBJ2-7, with a tentative D call TRBD2 (6 bases). Germline V gives CDR1 SGHRS, CDR2 YFSETQ. The CDR3 consists of 14 residues. Between the trimmed V and J ends, which lost 4 bases and 2 bases, there was a span of 13 bases. This CDR3 reads CASSLVEGTYEQYF. The CDR3 DNA sequence: TGCGCCAGCAGCCTCGTGGAGGGCACCTACGAGCAGTACTTC.

V gene TRBV5-4 combines with J gene TRBJ1-2; D not certain. The germline V and J ends were trimmed by 4 bases and 4 bases, with 14 bases remaining between them. Germline lookup yields CDR1 SGHNT and CDR2 YYREEE (reference sequence). The CDR3 is made up of 14 amino acids. The CDR3 DNA reads TGTGCCAGCAGCCGGGTGGAGGGTTCCTATGGCTACACCTTC. Its protein product is CASSRVEGSYGYTF.

The CDR3 sequence is CASSHREGASGSGTDTQYF. CDR3 sequence (DNA): TGCGCCAGCAGCCACAGGGAGGGAGCGAGCGGGAGTGGGACAGATACGCAGTATTTT. V gene TRBV5-1 combines with J gene TRBJ2-3; 8 nucleotides align to TRBD2. The V gene's germline CDR1 is SGHRS and CDR2 YFSETQ. CDR3 length: 19 residues. Trimming at V came to 4 bases and at J to 3 bases, leaving 19 bases not matched to a gene.

V is TRBV9 and J is TRBJ2-7, with TRBD1 matching over 8 bases. Germline values: CDR1 SGDLS, CDR2 YYNGEE. J gave up 3 bases and V 3 bases, and 2 bases lay outside the gene matches. This CDR3 is 13 amino acids long. As DNA, the CDR3 is TGTGCCAGCAGCGGACAGGGGAGCTACGAGCAGTACTTC. Translated, it gives CASSGQGSYEQYF.

V gene TRBV9 combines with J gene TRBJ2-1, with TRBD2 matching over 12 bases. The junction had 9 bases not matched to a gene; V was cut back by 3 bases and J by 2 bases. Germline V CDR1 and CDR2: SGDLS, YYNGEE. The CDR3 runs 18 residues. In nucleotides, the CDR3 is TGTGCCAGCAGCGCCGGACTAGCGGGGAGTCCCGCCTACAATGAGCAGTTCTTC. Its protein is CASSAGLAGSPAYNEQFF.

This clone was picked up one time. V and J are TRBV9 and TRBJ1-4, with D hard to call. The CDR3 totals 15 residues. Germline-derived CDR1 and CDR2 are SGDLS and YYNGEE. The ends were cut back, 3 bases at V and 4 bases at J, with 13 bases in the middle. The CDR3 spells CASSASRGGNEKLFF. DNA for the CDR3: TGTGCCAGCAGCGCCTCCCGGGGTGGTAATGAAAAACTGTTTTTT.

The chain recombines TRBV28 with TRBJ1-2, with D possibly matching TRBD1 (5 bases). From germline, CDR1 is MDHEN and CDR2 SYDVKM. The CDR3 has 11 amino acids. V was cut by 4 bases and J by 10 bases, with 10 bases left in between. CDR3 in amino acids: CASSSLTDYTF. The CDR3 nucleotides read TGTGCCAGCAGTTCCCTGACAGACTACACCTTC.

The DNA of the CDR3 is TGTGCCAGCAGCTTAGGCTGGACACTTAACACCGGGGAGCTGTTTTTT. Its translation: CASSLGWTLNTGELFF. The V and J genes are TRBV7-9 and TRBJ2-2; D perhaps matches TRBD1 (5 bases). V lost 1 base to trimming and J lost 2 bases, with 11 bases between them. The CDR3 is 16 amino acids. Germline V gene sequence: CDR1 SEHNR, CDR2 FQNEAQ (reference sequence).

This chain connects TRBV11-2 to TRBJ2-7, with a weak D call TRBD2 (6 bases). The CDR3 runs to 12 residues. The germline V gene encodes CDR1 SGHAT and CDR2 FQNNGV. Trimming removed 1 base at V and 7 bases at J, with 8 bases between. The CDR3 DNA sequence: TGTGCCAGCAGCTTAGGGAGGGGTGAGCAGTACTTC. Translating gives CASSLGRGEQYF.

The chain recombines TRBV9 with TRBJ2-1; 7 bases match TRBD2. J was trimmed by 7 bases and V by 7 bases; bases with no gene match: 14. The CDR3 has 15 amino acids. Germline V gives CDR1 SGDLS, CDR2 YYNGEE. CDR3 nucleotides: TGTGCCAGCGCTGGGGCTAGCGGAGGATTGAATGAGCAGTTCTTC. Amino acid sequence: CASAGASGGLNEQFF.

The V gene is TRBV7-6, the J gene TRBJ2-3, with 11 bases fitting TRBD2. The length of the CDR3 is 18 residues. V shed 2 bases, J shed 3 bases, and the junction held 10 bases outside the gene matches. Germline V CDR1 and CDR2: SGHVS, FNYEAQ. CDR3 DNA: TGTGCCAGCAGCTTAAGGCCCACTAGCGGGGGACCAACAGATACGCAGTATTTT. Translation: CASSLRPTSGGPTDTQYF.

The J gene is TRBJ1-6, the V gene TRBV10-2; D perhaps matches TRBD1 (6 bases). The CDR3 sequence is 16 residues long. The V gene lost 5 bases and the J gene lost 0 bases, with 11 bases spanning the gap. The germline CDR1 and CDR2 sequences are WSHSY and SAAADI. In nucleotides, the CDR3 is TGCGCCAGCAGTCAGACAGGAAGCTCCTATAATTCACCCCTCCACTTT. This sequence encodes CASSQTGSSYNSPLHF.

The chain combines TRBV28 with TRBJ1-5; TRBD1 matches 8 bases. V gave up 4 bases and J gave up 5 bases; unmatched junction bases: 1. The CDR3 covers 13 residues. Looked up from germline, CDR1 is MDHEN and CDR2 is SYDVKM. The CDR3 loop reads CASSSGGDQPQHF. The CDR3 DNA follows: TGTGCCAGCAGTTCAGGGGGCGATCAGCCCCAGCATTTT. Full variable domain (outside the CDR3, taken from reference TRBV28 and TRBJ1-5): DVKVTQSSRYLVKRTGEKVFLECVQDMDHENMFWYRQDPGLGLRLIYFSYDVKMKEKGDIPEGYSVSREKKERFSLILESASTNQTSMYLCASSSGGDQPQHFGDGTRLSIL.

The gene calls are TRBV7-6 and TRBJ2-7, with TRBD1 matching over 10 bases. Germline V gene lookup returns CDR1 SGHVS and CDR2 FNYEAQ. This CDR3 contains 13 residues. The trim removed 5 bases at V and 5 bases at J, leaving 3 bases unmatched. The CDR3: CASSPGTGDEQYF. The CDR3 bases are TGTGCCAGCAGCCCCGGGACAGGGGACGAGCAGTACTTC.